Listed below are T cell receptor beta chains from one sample, sequenced in a study of cytomegalovirus exposure and HLA in healthy donors. Clones were read by immunoSEQ multiplex PCR, and TCRdb kept only the in-frame ones, dropping some. This table holds approximately 140,000 clones, 78% found once. Material for sequencing was PBMCs. These receptors all stem from a male donor in good health and CMV-seronegative. Both conserved end residues are part of each CDR3.

V | length | CDR3
TRBV6-5 | 14 | CASSHGRRQTEAFF
TRBV6-5 | 15 | CASRSVRQGIHEQYF
TRBV6-1 | 16 | CASSGLLQSSGNTIYF
TRBV5-1 | 15 | CASSPNPGIQETQYF
TRBV5-1 | 17 | CASSYRTVEIAKNIQYF
TRBV7-8 | 12 | CASSLVGVGAFF
TRBV5-8 | 16 | CASSLAGGGLDYGYTF
TRBV12-5 | 15 | CASGFIAGHSYEQYF
TRBV5-1 | 11 | CASSSSYEQYF
TRBV6-4 | 16 | CASSPRGGNQHNEQFF
TRBV7-6 | 16 | CASSLTRQGLNTEAFF
TRBV2 | 14 | CASMREQGTNEQFF
TRBV29-1 | 13 | CSVVGTQNTEAFF
TRBV9 | 16 | CASSPRGGRSYNEQFF
TRBV9 | 17 | CASSVGFGGTSRDTQYF
TRBV6-1 | 14 | CASARDRGLETQYF
TRBV2 | 15 | CASLGQGSSGNTIYF
TRBV6-1 | 19 | CASSALPGLAGVRTDTQYF
TRBV7-9 | 14 | CASSPRRVPYEQYF
TRBV7-8 | 13 | CASSHSGSETQYF
TRBV18 | 14 | CASSSGFGNQPQHF
TRBV11-2 | 17 | CASSLDFAGTGTYEQYF
TRBV5-1 | 14 | CASSLQGMFYEQYF
TRBV7-8 | 13 | CASSFSGTPEAFF
TRBV29-1 | 15 | CCVSSSGGVQETQYF
TRBV6-5 | 14 | CASFPGTANTEAFF
TRBV6-5 | 15 | CATSRGQLGNQPQHF
TRBV6-5 | 16 | CASSYQTSGAAYEQYF
TRBV5-4 | 13 | CASSYQQVSEAFF
TRBV9 | 16 | CASSPRQGVNSYEQYF
TRBV9 | 16 | CASSVDGGSGTETQYF
TRBV5-1 | 14 | CASSTGTSVYEQYF
TRBV18 | 16 | CASSRGTASSGNTIYF
TRBV12-5 | 17 | CASHWTSGGASTDTQYF
TRBV9 | 18 | CASSVALGAGATYNEQFF
TRBV19 | 15 | CASSMPDRTRAQAFF
TRBV14 | 15 | CASSRDGTLLYEQYF
TRBV30 | 15 | CAWSTAIPRVYGYPF
TRBV6-1 | 17 | CASSERGWGQGARGYTF
TRBV2 | 13 | CASRSGVSYEQYF
TRBV7-3 | 18 | CASSSLTSGIDAPYEQYF
TRBV5-1 | 18 | CASSLLPPSSASTDTQYF
TRBV5-1 | 15 | CASSLEAGWNYGYTF
TRBV7-8 | 16 | CASSSRPGTSAYEQYF
TRBV18 | 15 | CASSPLIRGQETQYF